Listed here are 26 T cell receptor beta chains from one sample, sequenced in a study of shared clonotypes between healthy human individuals. Measured with immunoSEQ multiplex PCR; TCRdb has only the in-frame clones, and not every one. Here the sample spans 560,000 or so clones, 90% to 97% being singletons. CD45RO-negative, CCR7-selected cells formed the naive CD8 fraction, which excluded terminally differentiated effector memory CD45RA+ cells. Input material: naive CD8+ T cells sorted from blood. These receptors came from a woman in her 30s in good health.

The rearrangement joins TRBV25-1 to TRBJ2-5; D is unresolved. Near its end, the DNA agrees better with TRBJ2-7, so the J call may be wrong. Per the germline V gene, CDR1 is MGHDK and CDR2 is SYGVNS. This CDR3 spans 11 amino acids. The CDR3 sequence: CASRVGYEQYF. CDR3 coding DNA: TGTGCCAGCAGAGTAGGCTACGAGCAGTACTTC.

V and J are TRBV28 and TRBJ2-2; TRBD1 might be the D (6 bases). The CDR3 runs 15 residues. Germline values: CDR1 MDHEN, CDR2 SYDVKM. V was clipped by 10 bases and J by 0 bases, with 15 bases between them. CDR3 in amino acids: CATTPGTTNTGELFF. In nucleotides, the CDR3 is TGTGCCACAACACCCGGGACAACGAACACCGGGGAGCTGTTTTTT.

Turning to this clone: This sample also contains other DNA sequences that code for the same CDR3. The V and J genes are TRBV2 and TRBJ2-7; perhaps TRBD2 as D (5 bases). The length of the CDR3 is 13 residues. The V end lost 1 base, the J end lost 2 bases, and 6 bases lay between the germline ends. Looked up from germline, CDR1 is SNHLY and CDR2 is FYNNEI. The CDR3 DNA is TGTGCCAGCAGTGAAGGAGGGACCTACGAGCAGTACTTC. Protein sequence: CASSEGGTYEQYF.

The rearrangement joins TRBV29-1 to TRBJ2-1; 13 bases align to TRBD2. Germline lookup yields CDR1 SQVTM and CDR2 ANQGSEA. With V trimmed by 7 bases and J by 8 bases, 5 bases remained unmatched. The CDR3 runs 13 residues. The CDR3 DNA reads TGCAGCGATTGGACTAGCGGGAGTCATGAGCAGTTCTTC. Translated, it gives CSDWTSGSHEQFF.

The genes are TRBV27 and TRBJ1-4; 7 bases match TRBD1. The junction had 9 bases not matched to a gene; V was cut back by 5 bases and J by 3 bases. From germline, CDR1 is MNHEY and CDR2 SMNVEV (reference sequence). The CDR3 runs 16 residues. The chain's CDR3 is CASSRSDREANEKLFF. The CDR3 DNA reads TGTGCCAGCAGTCGGTCCGACAGGGAGGCTAATGAAAAACTGTTTTTT.

A single count supports this clone. The chain carries TRBV7-9 and TRBJ1-1; D is ambiguous. The CDR3 sequence is 15 residues long. Germline CDR1 and CDR2: SEHNR and FQNEAQ (reference sequence). V gave up 2 bases and J gave up 3 bases, with 13 bases separating them. DNA of the CDR3: TGTGCCAGCAGCTTAAGTCTACAGCCCCACACTGAAGCTTTCTTT. Its translation: CASSLSLQPHTEAFF.

This clone turned up a few times. The chain is built from TRBV10-3 and TRBJ1-1; D unclear. V lost 3 bases, J lost 2 bases, and 7 bases lay in between. Per the germline V gene, CDR1 is ENHRY and CDR2 is SYGVKD. This CDR3 contains 13 residues. The CDR3 here is CAISDSVNTEAFF. CDR3 coding DNA: TGTGCCATCAGTGACTCCGTCAACACTGAAGCTTTCTTT.

This chain links TRBV27 with TRBJ2-7; the match to TRBD1 covers 8 bases. Germline V gives CDR1 MNHEY, CDR2 SMNVEV (reference sequence). The CDR3 contains 14 residues. V lost 5 bases to trimming and J lost 3 bases; unmatched junction nucleotides: 6. DNA for the CDR3: TGTGCCAGCAGTCCGACAGGGGCCCTCTACGAGCAGTACTTC. It encodes CASSPTGALYEQYF.

V and J are TRBV11-2 and TRBJ2-7; TRBD1 is a possible D gene (6 bases). Between the trimmed V and J ends, which lost 1 base and 3 bases, there was a span of 13 bases. CDR3 length: 15 amino acids. Looked up from germline, CDR1 is SGHAT and CDR2 is FQNNGV. CDR3 in DNA: TGTGCCAGCAGCTTAGCGCCAGGGGAGTTCTACGAGCAGTACTTC. This encodes CASSLAPGEFYEQYF.

CDR3 nucleotides: TGTGCCAGCAGCCAAGAGTATGGGGATACGCAGTATTTT. This encodes CASSQEYGDTQYF. J is TRBJ2-3 and V is TRBV4-2; no definite D call. V lost 0 bases to trimming and J lost 6 bases, with 7 bases between them. Germline V CDR1 and CDR2: LGHNA, YNFKEQ. The CDR3 extends over 13 amino acids.

The chain links TRBV9 to TRBJ1-2; TRBD1 matches at 7 bases. Germline V gene lookup returns CDR1 SGDLS and CDR2 YYNGEE. Trimming at V came to 3 bases and at J to 4 bases, leaving 6 bases not matched to a gene. This CDR3 is 14 amino acids long. The CDR3, as DNA: TGTGCCAGCAGCGCAGGGGACAGCACCTATGGCTACACCTTC. Its translation: CASSAGDSTYGYTF.

The V call is TRBV7-8, the J call TRBJ2-4, with D possibly matching TRBD2 (6 bases). The V end was cut by 0 bases, the J end by 7 bases, with 13 bases between. Germline CDR1 is SGHVS and CDR2 is FQNEAQ. The CDR3 runs to 15 residues. This CDR3 reads CASSLAGTWGNIQYF. The CDR3 nucleotides are TGTGCCAGCAGCTTAGCCGGGACTTGGGGTAACATTCAGTACTTC.

In its sample, this clone was seen once. V usage is TRBV6-1 and J usage is TRBJ2-1; 7 bases map to TRBD2. V dropped 8 bases and J dropped 5; count of bases not matched to a gene: 9. Germline CDR1 MNHNS, CDR2 SASEGT. CDR3 length equals 14 residues. CDR3 nucleotides: TGTGCCAGCTGGGCGGGAGACCTTAACAATGAGCAGTTCTTC. Residues: CASWAGDLNNEQFF.

The chain employs TRBV19 and TRBJ1-3; D is undetermined. The ends were cut back, 5 bases at V and 3 bases at J, with 8 bases in the middle. The germline V gene has CDR1 LNHDA and CDR2 SQIVND (reference sequence). This CDR3 is 13 amino acids long. CDR3 bases: TGTGCCAGTAGTGCGACGAGTGGAAACACCATATATTTT. It yields the protein CASSATSGNTIYF.

The chain carries TRBV29-1 and TRBJ2-1; TRBD2 matches 10 bases. The V gene end was trimmed by 1 base and the J gene end by 4 bases; junction bases not matched to a gene: 4. Germline V gives CDR1 SQVTM, CDR2 ANQGSEA. CDR3 length equals 15 residues. The CDR3 DNA reads TGCAGCGTTGAAGGGGCTAGCGGGGGATACAATGAGCAGTTCTTC. Encoded protein: CSVEGASGGYNEQFF.

The chain joins TRBV28 to TRBJ1-1; D is undetermined. Looked up from germline, CDR1 is MDHEN and CDR2 is SYDVKM. The CDR3 is 14 amino acids. Trimming removed 2 bases at V and 5 bases at J, with 12 bases between. The CDR3 bases are TGTGCCAGCAGTTTAGGACCAACCACAACTGAAGCTTTCTTT. Translation: CASSLGPTTTEAFF.

The rearrangement links TRBV9 to TRBJ1-2, with 12 bases fitting TRBD1. The CDR3 runs to 16 residues. The germline V gene has CDR1 SGDLS and CDR2 YYNGEE. The V segment lost 3 bases and the J segment 4 bases; nucleotides outside the gene matches: 7. The CDR3 is CASSGDRGRPGYGYTF. CDR3 DNA: TGTGCCAGCAGCGGGGACAGGGGGCGTCCTGGCTATGGCTACACCTTC.

CDR3 residues: CASSLSAGFYAGELFF. As DNA, the CDR3 is TGTGCCAGCAGTTTATCGGCGGGATTCTACGCCGGGGAGCTGTTTTTT. This sequence joins TRBV27 and TRBJ2-2, with D tentatively TRBD2 (6 bases). V lost 0 bases and J lost 6, with 14 bases in between. Germline loops: CDR1 MNHEY, CDR2 SMNVEV (reference sequence). This CDR3 contains 16 residues.

V is TRBV27 and J is TRBJ1-4; TRBD1 might be the D (6 bases). V was cut by 5 bases and J by 2 bases, with 15 bases left in between. Germline loops: CDR1 MNHEY, CDR2 SMNVEV (reference sequence). This CDR3 spans 16 amino acids. The CDR3 loop is CASSRNREATNEKLFF. The DNA for the CDR3 is TGTGCCAGCAGTCGTAACAGGGAGGCCACTAATGAAAAACTGTTTTTT.

The sample holds one count of this clone. The V call is TRBV9, the J call TRBJ2-2; either TRBD1 or TRBD2 may fit D (5 bases each). Germline V gene lookup returns CDR1 SGDLS and CDR2 YYNGEE. CDR3 length equals 17 residues. The V gene lost 4 bases and the J gene lost 3 bases, with 19 bases spanning the gap. CDR3 in amino acids: CASSSRGDATDTGELFF. As DNA, the CDR3 is TGTGCCAGCAGCTCGAGAGGGGACGCCACGGACACCGGGGAGCTGTTTTTT.

The sample holds one count of this clone. This chain links TRBV6-5 with TRBJ2-1, with 7 bases that match TRBD2. The length of the CDR3 is 15 residues. The V gene end was trimmed by 4 bases and the J gene end by 6 bases; junction bases not matched to a gene: 9. From germline, CDR1 is MNHEY and CDR2 SVGAGI. CDR3 DNA: TGTGCCAGCAGTTTTGGGACTACCCTCAGCAATGAGCAGTTCTTC. Amino acids: CASSFGTTLSNEQFF.

V is TRBV27 and J is TRBJ2-7; 8 positions agree with TRBD2. CDR1 is MNHEY and CDR2 is SMNVEV in the germline V gene (reference sequence). V was clipped by 7 bases and J by 3 bases; unmatched bases: 8. The CDR3 totals 14 residues. Here the CDR3 DNA reads TGTGCCAGCACCTCTAGGGCGGGAGGCTACGAGCAGTACTTC. It is translated as CASTSRAGGYEQYF.

On this clone itself: This same CDR3 is encoded by further DNA sequences in the sample. The chain employs TRBV6-1 and TRBJ2-1, with D perhaps TRBD2 (5 bases). Germline V lookup: CDR1 MNHNS, CDR2 SASEGT. V shed 1 base and J shed 1 base, with 8 bases lying between them. The CDR3 spans 15 residues. The CDR3 DNA reads TGTGCCAGCAGTGAAGTCCGCGGGTCCTACAATGAGCAGTTCTTC. Its protein is CASSEVRGSYNEQFF.

The chain links TRBV28 to TRBJ1-5; D is unresolved. The V gene lost 7 bases and the J gene lost 2 bases, with 6 bases spanning the gap. The CDR3 length is 12 residues. The germline V gene has CDR1 MDHEN and CDR2 SYDVKM. In DNA, the CDR3 is TGTGCCAGCAATAAGGGCAATCAGCCCCAGCATTTT. Residues: CASNKGNQPQHF.

This chain uses TRBV28 with TRBJ1-1, with TRBD1 matching over 7 bases. CDR3 length: 19 residues. Germline lookup yields CDR1 MDHEN and CDR2 SYDVKM. After removal of 4 bases from V and 0 bases from J, the junction contained 17 bases not matched to a gene. This CDR3 is CASSSSFLRTGDMNTEAFF. DNA for the CDR3: TGTGCCAGCAGTTCTTCATTTCTCCGTACAGGGGATATGAACACTGAAGCTTTCTTT. Together with reference TRBV28 and TRBJ1-1, the CDR3 gives the full variable domain: DVKVTQSSRYLVKRTGEKVFLECVQDMDHENMFWYRQDPGLGLRLIYFSYDVKMKEKGDIPEGYSVSREKKERFSLILESASTNQTSMYLCASSSSFLRTGDMNTEAFFGQGTRLTVV.

The chain couples TRBV27 to TRBJ2-7; D remains ambiguous. Looked up from germline, CDR1 is MNHEY and CDR2 is SMNVEV (reference sequence). The V end lost 6 bases, the J end lost 2 bases, and 29 bases lay between the germline ends. There are 19 residues in the CDR3. CDR3 protein: CASSYNRARAWESTYEQYF. The DNA for the CDR3 is TGTGCCAGCAGCTATAACCGGGCACGGGCTTGGGAAAGTACCTACGAGCAGTACTTC.